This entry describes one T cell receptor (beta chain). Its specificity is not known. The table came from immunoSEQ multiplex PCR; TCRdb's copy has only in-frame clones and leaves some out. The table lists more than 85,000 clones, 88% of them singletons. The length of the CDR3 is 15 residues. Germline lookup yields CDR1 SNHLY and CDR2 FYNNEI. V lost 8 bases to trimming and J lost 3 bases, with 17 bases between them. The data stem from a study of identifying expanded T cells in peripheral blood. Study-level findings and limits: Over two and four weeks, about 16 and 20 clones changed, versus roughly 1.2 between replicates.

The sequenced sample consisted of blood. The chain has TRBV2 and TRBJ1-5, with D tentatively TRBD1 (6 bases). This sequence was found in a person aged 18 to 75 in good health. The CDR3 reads CASRPGGLFNQPQHF. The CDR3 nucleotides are TGTGCCAGCCGGCCTGGGGGGCTTTTCAATCAGCCCCAGCATTTT. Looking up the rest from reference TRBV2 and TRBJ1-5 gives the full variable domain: EPEVTQTPSHQVTQMGQEVILRCVPISNHLYFYWYRQILGQKVEFLVSFYNNEISEKSEIFDDQFSVERPDGSNFTLKIRSTKLEDSAMYFCASRPGGLFNQPQHFGDGTRLSIL.